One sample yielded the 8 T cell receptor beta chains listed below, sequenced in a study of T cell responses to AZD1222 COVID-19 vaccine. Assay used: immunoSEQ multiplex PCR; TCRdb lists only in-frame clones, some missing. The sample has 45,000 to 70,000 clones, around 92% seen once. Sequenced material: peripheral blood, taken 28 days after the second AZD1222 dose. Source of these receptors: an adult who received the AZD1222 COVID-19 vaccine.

Written as DNA, the CDR3 is TGTGCCAGCTCACTTTCCCTCGGACAGACAGATACGCAGTATTTT. It is translated as CASSLSLGQTDTQYF. The V and J genes are TRBV18 and TRBJ2-3, with D perhaps TRBD1 (6 bases). The CDR3 loop spans 15 amino acids. The V gene lost 4 bases and the J gene lost 3 bases, with 14 bases spanning the gap. CDR1 is KGHSH and CDR2 is LQKENI in the germline V gene.

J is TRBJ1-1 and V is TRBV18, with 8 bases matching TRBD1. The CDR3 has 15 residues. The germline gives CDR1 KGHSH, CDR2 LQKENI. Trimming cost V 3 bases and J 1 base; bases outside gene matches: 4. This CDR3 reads CASSPDQGANTEAFF. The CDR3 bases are TGTGCCAGCTCACCCGACCAGGGGGCGAACACTGAAGCTTTCTTT.

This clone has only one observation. The CDR3 DNA reads as TGTGCCAGCTCACAGGGGGACACTGAAGCTTTCTTT. This codes for CASSQGDTEAFF. The V call is TRBV18, the J call TRBJ1-1, with a possible D match to TRBD1 (6 bases). The CDR3 sequence is 12 residues long. Trimming left V 4 bases short and J 3 bases short, with 6 bases between. CDR1 is KGHSH, CDR2 LQKENI, per germline.

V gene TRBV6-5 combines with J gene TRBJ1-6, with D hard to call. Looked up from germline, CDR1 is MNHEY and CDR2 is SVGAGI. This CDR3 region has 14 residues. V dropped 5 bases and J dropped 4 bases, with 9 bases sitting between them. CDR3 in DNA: TGTGCCAGCAGTATGGGCGGTTATAATTCACCCCTCCACTTT. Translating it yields CASSMGGYNSPLHF.

The CDR3 protein is CASSSLQGATDTQYF. The CDR3 nucleotides are TGTGCCAGCAGCTCTCTACAGGGGGCGACAGATACGCAGTATTTT. The chain employs TRBV11-3 and TRBJ2-3; 9 nucleotides align to TRBD1. V lost 4 bases, J lost 3 bases, and 5 bases stayed unmatched. The CDR3 runs 15 residues. The V gene's germline CDR1 is SGHNT and CDR2 YENEEA.

The CDR3 DNA follows: TGTGCCAGCAGCCAATTGAGGACTGCATCCTACGAGCAGTACTTC. Its protein product is CASSQLRTASYEQYF. V is TRBV3-1 (or the pseudogene TRBV3-2) and J is TRBJ2-7, with D maybe TRBD2 (5 bases). This CDR3 contains 15 residues. The germline V gene encodes CDR1 LGHDT and CDR2 YNNKEL (reference sequence). Trimming took 2 bases from V and 1 from J, leaving 12 bases between them.

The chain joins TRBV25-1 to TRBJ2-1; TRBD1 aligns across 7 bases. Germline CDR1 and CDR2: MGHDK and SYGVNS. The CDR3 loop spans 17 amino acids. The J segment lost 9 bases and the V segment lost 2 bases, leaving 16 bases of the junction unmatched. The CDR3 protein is CASSEDRAVGYTGEQFF. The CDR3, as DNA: TGTGCCAGCAGTGAAGACAGGGCGGTCGGGTATACAGGTGAGCAGTTCTTC.

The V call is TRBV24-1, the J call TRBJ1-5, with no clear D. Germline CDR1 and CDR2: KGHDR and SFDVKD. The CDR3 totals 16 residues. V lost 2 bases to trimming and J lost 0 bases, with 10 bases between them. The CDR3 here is CATSDSGRYSNQPQHF. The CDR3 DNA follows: TGTGCCACCAGTGATTCGGGCCGTTATAGCAATCAGCCCCAGCATTTT.